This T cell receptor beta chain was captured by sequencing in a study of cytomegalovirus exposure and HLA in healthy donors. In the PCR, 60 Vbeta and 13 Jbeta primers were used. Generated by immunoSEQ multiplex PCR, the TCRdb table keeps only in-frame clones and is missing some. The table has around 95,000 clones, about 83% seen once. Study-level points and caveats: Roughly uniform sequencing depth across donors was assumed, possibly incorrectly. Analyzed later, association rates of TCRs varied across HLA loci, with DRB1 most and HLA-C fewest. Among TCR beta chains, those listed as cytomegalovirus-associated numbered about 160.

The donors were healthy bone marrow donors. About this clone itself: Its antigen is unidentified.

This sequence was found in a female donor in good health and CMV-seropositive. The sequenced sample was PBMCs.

CDR3: CASSFGGGYNEQFF. The CDR3 bases are TGCGCCAGCAGCTTTGGCGGGGGTTACAATGAGCAGTTCTTC. The rearrangement joins TRBV5-1 to TRBJ2-1, with 7 bases matching TRBD2. The CDR3 totals 14 residues. Germline trimming cut 2 bases from V and 4 bases from J; bases unmatched to any gene: 3. Germline CDR1 is SGHRS and CDR2 is YFSETQ.